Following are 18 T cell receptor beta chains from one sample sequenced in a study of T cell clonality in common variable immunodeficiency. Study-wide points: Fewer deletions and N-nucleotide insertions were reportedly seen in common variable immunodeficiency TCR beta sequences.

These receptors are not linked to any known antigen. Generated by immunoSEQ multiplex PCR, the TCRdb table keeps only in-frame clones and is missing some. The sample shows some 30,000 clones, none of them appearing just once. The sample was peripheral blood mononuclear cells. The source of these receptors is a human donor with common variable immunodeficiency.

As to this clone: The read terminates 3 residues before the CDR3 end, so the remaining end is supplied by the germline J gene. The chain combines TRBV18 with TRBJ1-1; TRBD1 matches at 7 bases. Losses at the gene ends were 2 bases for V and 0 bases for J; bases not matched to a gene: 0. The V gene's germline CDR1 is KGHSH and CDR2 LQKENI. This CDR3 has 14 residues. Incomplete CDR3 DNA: TGTGCCAGCTCACCAGGGACAGTGAACACTGAA. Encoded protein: CASSPGTVNTE. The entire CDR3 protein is CASSPGTVNTEAFF.

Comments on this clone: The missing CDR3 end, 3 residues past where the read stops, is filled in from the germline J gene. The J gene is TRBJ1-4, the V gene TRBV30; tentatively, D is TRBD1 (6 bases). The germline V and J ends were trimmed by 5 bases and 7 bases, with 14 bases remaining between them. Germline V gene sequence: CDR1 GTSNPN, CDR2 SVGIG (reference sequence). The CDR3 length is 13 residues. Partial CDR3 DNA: TGTGCCTGGGACCGCGAAGGGGGTGAAAAA. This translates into CAWDREGGEK. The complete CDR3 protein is CAWDREGGEKLFF.

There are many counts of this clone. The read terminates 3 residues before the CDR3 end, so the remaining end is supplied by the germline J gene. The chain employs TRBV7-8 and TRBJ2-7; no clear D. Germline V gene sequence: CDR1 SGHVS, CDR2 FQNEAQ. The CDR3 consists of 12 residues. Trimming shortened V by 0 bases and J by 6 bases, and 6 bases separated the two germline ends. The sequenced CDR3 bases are TGTGCCAGCAGCTTAGCGCTAATCGAG. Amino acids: CASSLALIE. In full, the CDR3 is CASSLALIEQYF.

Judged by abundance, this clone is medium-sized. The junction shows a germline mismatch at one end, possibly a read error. The sequenced part of the CDR3 DNA is TGCGCCAGCAGCCAAGAAGGCAGAAATTCACCC. The encoded protein is CASSQEGRNSP. The entire CDR3 reads CASSQEGRNSPLHF. The genes are TRBV4-2 and TRBJ1-6; D unresolved. From the germline J gene comes the end of the CDR3, since the read stops 3 residues before it. The CDR3 is 14 residues long. Germline CDR1 and CDR2: LGHNA and YNFKEQ.

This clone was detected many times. The CDR3 region is CASSPGRGLFREKLFF. The CDR3 bases that were read are TGTGCCAGCAGCCCCGGGAGGGGGCTCTTTCGTGAAAAA. The chain uses TRBV7-8 and TRBJ1-4; 7 nucleotides align to TRBD1. The CDR3 end falls 3 residues outside the read, so it is completed with the germline J gene. Germline CDR1 is SGHVS and CDR2 is FQNEAQ. The CDR3 length is 16 residues. Losses at the gene ends were 5 bases for V and 7 bases for J; bases not matched to a gene: 13.

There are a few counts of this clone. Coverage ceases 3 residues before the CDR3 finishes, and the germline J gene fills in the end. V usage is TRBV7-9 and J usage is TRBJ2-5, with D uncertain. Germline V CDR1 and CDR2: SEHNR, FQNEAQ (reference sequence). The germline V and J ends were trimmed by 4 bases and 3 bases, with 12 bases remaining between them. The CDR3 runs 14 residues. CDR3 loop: CASSYSGLEETQYF. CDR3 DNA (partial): TGTGCCAGCAGCTACTCGGGTCTTGAAGAGACC. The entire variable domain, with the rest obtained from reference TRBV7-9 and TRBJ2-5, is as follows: DTGVSQNPRHKITKRGQNVTFRCDPISEHNRLYWYRQTLGQGPEFLTYFQNEAQLEKSRLLSDRFSAERPKGSFSTLEIQRTEQGDSAMYLCASSYSGLEETQYFGPGTRLLVL.

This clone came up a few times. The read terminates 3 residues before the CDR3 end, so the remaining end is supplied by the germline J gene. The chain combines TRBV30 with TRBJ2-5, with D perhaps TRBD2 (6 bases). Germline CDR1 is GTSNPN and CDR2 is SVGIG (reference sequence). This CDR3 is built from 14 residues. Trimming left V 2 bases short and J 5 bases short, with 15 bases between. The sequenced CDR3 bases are TGTGCCTGGAGTCCCTCCCTTGGGGGGGAGACC. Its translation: CAWSPSLGGET. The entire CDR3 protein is CAWSPSLGGETQYF.

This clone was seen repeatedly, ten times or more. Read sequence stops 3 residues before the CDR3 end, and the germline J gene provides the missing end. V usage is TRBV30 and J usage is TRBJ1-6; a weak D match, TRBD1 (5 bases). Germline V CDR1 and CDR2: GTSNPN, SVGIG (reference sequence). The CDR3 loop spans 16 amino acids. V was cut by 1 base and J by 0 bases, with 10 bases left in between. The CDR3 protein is CAWSEGFISYNSPLHF. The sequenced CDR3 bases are TGTGCCTGGAGTGAGGGGTTCATCTCCTATAATTCACCC.

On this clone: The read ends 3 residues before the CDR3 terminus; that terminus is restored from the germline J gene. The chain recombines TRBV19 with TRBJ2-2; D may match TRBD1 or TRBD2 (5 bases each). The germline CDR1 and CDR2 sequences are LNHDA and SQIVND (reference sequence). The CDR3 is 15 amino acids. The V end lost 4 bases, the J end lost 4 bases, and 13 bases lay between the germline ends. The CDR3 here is CASSTGRRSTGELFF. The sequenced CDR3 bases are TGTGCCAGTAGTACAGGGAGACGTTCCACCGGGGAG.

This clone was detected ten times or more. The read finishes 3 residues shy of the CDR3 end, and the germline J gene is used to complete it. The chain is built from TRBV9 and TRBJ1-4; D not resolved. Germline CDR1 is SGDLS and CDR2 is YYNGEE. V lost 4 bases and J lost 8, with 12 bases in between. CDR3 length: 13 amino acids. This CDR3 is CASSPGNQEKLFF. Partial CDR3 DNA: TGTGCCAGCAGCCCAGGTAATCAGGAAAAA.

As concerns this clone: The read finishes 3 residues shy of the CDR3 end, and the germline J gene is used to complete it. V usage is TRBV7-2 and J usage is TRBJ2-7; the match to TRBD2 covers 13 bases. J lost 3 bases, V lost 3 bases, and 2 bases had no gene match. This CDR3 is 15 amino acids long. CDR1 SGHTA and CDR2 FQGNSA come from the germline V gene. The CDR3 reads CASSFTSGGDYEQYF. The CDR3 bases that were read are TGTGCCAGCAGCTTTACTAGCGGGGGGGACTACGAG.

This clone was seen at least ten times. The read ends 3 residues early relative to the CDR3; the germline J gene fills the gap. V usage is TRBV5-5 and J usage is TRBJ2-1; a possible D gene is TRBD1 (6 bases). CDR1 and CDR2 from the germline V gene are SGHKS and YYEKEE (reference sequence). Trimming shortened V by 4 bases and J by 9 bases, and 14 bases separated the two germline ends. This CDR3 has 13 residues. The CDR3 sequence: CASSGENRVEQFF. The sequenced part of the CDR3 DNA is TGTGCCAGCAGCGGGGAAAACAGGGTTGAG.

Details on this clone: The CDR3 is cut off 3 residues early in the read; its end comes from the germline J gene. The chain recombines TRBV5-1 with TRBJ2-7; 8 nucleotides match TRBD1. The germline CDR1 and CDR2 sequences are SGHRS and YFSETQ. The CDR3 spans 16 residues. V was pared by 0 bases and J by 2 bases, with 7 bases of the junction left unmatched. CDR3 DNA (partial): TGCGCCAGCAGCTTGGCGACAGGGGATTGGACCTACGAG. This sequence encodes CASSLATGDWTYE. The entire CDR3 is CASSLATGDWTYEQYF.

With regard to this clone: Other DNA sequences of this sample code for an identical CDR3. The chain's CDR3 is CASSISVGRGLAQYF. The sequenced part of the CDR3 DNA is TGTGCCAGTAGTATTTCGGTGGGCAGGGGGCTAGCG. This sequence joins TRBV19 and TRBJ2-3; 8 bases are shared with TRBD1. The read finishes 3 residues shy of the CDR3 end, and the germline J gene is used to complete it. This CDR3 has 15 residues. In germline, CDR1 is LNHDA, CDR2 SQIVND (reference sequence).

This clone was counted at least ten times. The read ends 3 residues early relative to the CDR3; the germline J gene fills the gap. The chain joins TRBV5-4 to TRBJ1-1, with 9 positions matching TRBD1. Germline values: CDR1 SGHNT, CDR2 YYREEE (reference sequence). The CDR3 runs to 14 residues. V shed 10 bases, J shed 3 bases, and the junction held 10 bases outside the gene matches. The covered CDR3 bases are TGTGCCGCGAGCAGAGGGACAGGGTACACTGAA. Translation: CAASRGTGYTE. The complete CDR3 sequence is CAASRGTGYTEAFF.

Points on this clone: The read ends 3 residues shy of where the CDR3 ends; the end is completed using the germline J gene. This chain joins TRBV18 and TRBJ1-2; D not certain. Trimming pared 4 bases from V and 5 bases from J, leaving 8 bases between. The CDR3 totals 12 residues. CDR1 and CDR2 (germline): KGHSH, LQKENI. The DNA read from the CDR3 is TGTGCCAGCTCACTTGGAGGGTATGGC. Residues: CASSLGGYG. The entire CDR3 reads CASSLGGYGYTF.

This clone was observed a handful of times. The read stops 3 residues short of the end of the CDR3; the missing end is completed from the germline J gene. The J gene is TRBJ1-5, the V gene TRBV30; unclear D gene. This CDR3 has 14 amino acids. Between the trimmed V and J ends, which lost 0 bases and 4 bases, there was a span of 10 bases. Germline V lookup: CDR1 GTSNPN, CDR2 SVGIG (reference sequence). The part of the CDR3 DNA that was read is TGTGCCTGGAGTGTAGGGCGGACTAATCAGCCC. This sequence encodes CAWSVGRTNQP. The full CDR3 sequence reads CAWSVGRTNQPQHF.

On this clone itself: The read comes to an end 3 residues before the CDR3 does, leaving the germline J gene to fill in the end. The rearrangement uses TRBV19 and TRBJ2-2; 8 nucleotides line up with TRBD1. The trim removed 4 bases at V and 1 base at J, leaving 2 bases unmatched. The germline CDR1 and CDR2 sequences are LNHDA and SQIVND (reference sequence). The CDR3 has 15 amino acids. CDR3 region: CASSKDRVNTGELFF. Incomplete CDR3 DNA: TGTGCCAGTAGTAAGGACAGGGTGAACACCGGGGAG.